The 29 T cell receptor beta chains in this list originate from one sample, sequenced in a study of technical replicates of blood from a few donors. The method was immunoSEQ multiplex PCR; TCRdb's version includes in-frame clones alone and lacks a portion of them. Found here are tens of thousands of clones, 93% of them singletons; the top ten hold approximately 0.25%. Material: T cells isolated from PBMCs. These receptors originate from a human donor in good health.

This clone was counted once. V gene TRBV5-1 combines with J gene TRBJ1-2; D unclear. CDR1 is SGHRS, CDR2 YFSETQ, per germline. V was pared by 2 bases and J by 12 bases, with 17 bases between. CDR3 length: 13 amino acids. The CDR3 DNA reads as TGCGCCAGCAGCTTAGACCTACCGGGGTATCACACCTTC. Translating gives CASSLDLPGYHTF.

This clone showed up just once. The V gene is TRBV28, the J gene TRBJ2-7; 7 positions agree with TRBD1. Per germline, CDR1 MDHEN and CDR2 SYDVKM. The CDR3 totals 13 residues. The trim removed 7 bases at V and 2 bases at J, leaving 5 bases unmatched. The CDR3: CASTTGAPYEQYF. The CDR3, as DNA: TGTGCCAGCACCACAGGGGCCCCCTACGAGCAGTACTTC.

The V gene is TRBV10-3, the J gene TRBJ2-2, with TRBD2 as a possible D gene (5 bases). CDR3 size: 14 residues. The germline V gene has CDR1 ENHRY and CDR2 SYGVKD. CDR3 DNA: TGTGCGATCGGAGGCCGACCGAACACCGGGGAGCTGTTTTTT. Amino acid sequence: CAIGGRPNTGELFF.

The chain uses TRBV5-1 and TRBJ2-1; 8 nucleotides line up with TRBD2. V lost 2 bases to trimming and J lost 4 bases; unmatched junction nucleotides: 11. Germline assignment: CDR1 SGHRS and CDR2 YFSETQ. The CDR3 is made up of 17 amino acids. This CDR3 reads CASSFRARGLGYNEQFF. The CDR3 DNA follows: TGCGCCAGCAGCTTTAGGGCCCGGGGACTAGGGTACAATGAGCAGTTCTTC.

V gene TRBV9 combines with J gene TRBJ2-7; 14 bases are shared with TRBD2. With V trimmed by 0 bases and J by 5 bases, 4 bases remained unmatched. CDR1 is SGDLS and CDR2 is YYNGEE in the germline V gene. This CDR3 has 16 amino acids. The CDR3: CASSVVEGLAGDEQYF. DNA for the CDR3: TGTGCCAGCAGCGTAGTGGAGGGACTAGCGGGAGACGAGCAGTACTTC.

This chain links TRBV18 with TRBJ1-2; 10 bases line up with TRBD1. This CDR3 contains 15 residues. J lost 2 bases, V lost 3 bases, and 3 bases had no gene match. Looked up from germline, CDR1 is KGHSH and CDR2 is LQKENI. The CDR3 spells CASSPTGQGNYGYTF. The CDR3, as DNA: TGTGCCAGCTCACCGACGGGACAGGGGAACTATGGCTACACCTTC.

This clone was picked up one time. The chain uses TRBV6-5 and TRBJ2-5; weak D call: TRBD1 (6 bases). The CDR3 extends over 13 amino acids. Germline V gene lookup returns CDR1 MNHEY and CDR2 SVGAGI. V lost 3 bases, J lost 9 bases, and 14 bases lay in between. The CDR3 spells CASSYIEQGAQYF. CDR3 DNA sequence: TGTGCCAGCAGTTATATAGAACAGGGAGCCCAGTACTTC.

This clone was observed a single time. The V gene is TRBV18, the J gene TRBJ1-5; D gene ambiguous. The CDR3 sequence is 15 residues long. V was clipped by 3 bases and J by 0 bases, with 9 bases between them. The germline gives CDR1 KGHSH, CDR2 LQKENI. CDR3 protein: CASSPLGVSNQPQHF. The CDR3 nucleotides are TGTGCCAGCTCACCCCTCGGGGTTAGCAATCAGCCCCAGCATTTT.

This clone was found once. The chain recombines TRBV9 with TRBJ1-1; D is uncertain. Trimming cost V 3 bases and J 7 bases, with 10 bases left between them. The CDR3 contains 12 residues. CDR1 is SGDLS and CDR2 is YYNGEE in the germline V gene. This CDR3 is CASSAQYVEAFF. The CDR3 region has the DNA TGTGCCAGCAGCGCACAATATGTTGAAGCTTTCTTT.

This clone has a single count. The rearrangement uses TRBV7-6 and TRBJ2-1, with 7 bases that match TRBD1. V dropped 4 bases and J dropped 4; count of bases not matched to a gene: 13. CDR1 is SGHVS, CDR2 FNYEAQ, per germline. The CDR3 totals 17 residues. Written as DNA, the CDR3 is TGTGCCAGCAGCTCGGTCGGGCCGGGACAGATATACAATGAGCAGTTCTTC. As protein: CASSSVGPGQIYNEQFF.

This rearrangement joins TRBV28 to TRBJ2-7; a possible D gene is TRBD2 (6 bases). V lost 6 bases to trimming and J lost 0 bases, with 9 bases between them. This CDR3 has 13 residues. Germline values: CDR1 MDHEN, CDR2 SYDVKM. The CDR3 coding sequence is TGTGCCAGCAGGGACGGGAGCTCCTACGAGCAGTACTTC. Its protein product is CASRDGSSYEQYF. Together with reference TRBV28 and TRBJ2-7, the CDR3 gives the full variable domain: DVKVTQSSRYLVKRTGEKVFLECVQDMDHENMFWYRQDPGLGLRLIYFSYDVKMKEKGDIPEGYSVSREKKERFSLILESASTNQTSMYLCASRDGSSYEQYFGPGTRLTVT.

The chain recombines TRBV10-3 with TRBJ2-1; 11 nucleotides align to TRBD2. CDR3 length equals 15 residues. V trimming: 7 bases; J trimming: 12 bases; junction bases outside the gene matches: 14. Germline CDR1 ENHRY, CDR2 SYGVKD. The DNA for the CDR3 is TGTGCCATCAACGGCCTGGAGGGTAGCGGGAGGGGGCAGTTCTTC. Translated, it gives CAINGLEGSGRGQFF.

This clone has only a few counts. The rearrangement joins TRBV10-1 to TRBJ2-2, with D possibly TRBD2 on 5 matching bases. The CDR3 spans 20 residues. V gave up 0 bases and J gave up 1 base, with 21 bases separating them. The V gene's germline CDR1 is WNHNN and CDR2 SYGVQD (reference sequence). CDR3 nucleotides: TGCGCCAGCAGTGAGTCGACTGCAGAAAGAAGCGGAAAGAACACCGGGGAGCTGTTTTTT. Its translation: CASSESTAERSGKNTGELFF.

This chain joins TRBV9 and TRBJ2-2, with TRBD2 identical over 7 bases. The germline gives CDR1 SGDLS, CDR2 YYNGEE. V lost 0 bases, J lost 3 bases, and 5 bases stayed unmatched. The CDR3 is 16 amino acids. CDR3 DNA sequence: TGTGCCAGCAGCGTAGGGGAACTAGCGTACACCGGGGAGCTGTTTTTT. Protein: CASSVGELAYTGELFF.

V usage is TRBV4-1 and J usage is TRBJ1-1; D is unresolved. Germline V gene sequence: CDR1 MGHRA, CDR2 YSYEKL. V was trimmed by 3 bases and J by 4 bases, leaving 18 bases between them. The CDR3 sequence is 16 residues long. The CDR3 here is CASSHGDAALRTEAFF. The CDR3 nucleotides read TGCGCCAGCAGCCATGGCGACGCGGCTCTACGCACTGAAGCTTTCTTT.

The chain uses TRBV5-1 and TRBJ2-3; a weak D match, TRBD1 (5 bases). V lost 0 bases and J lost 4, with 9 bases in between. Germline V gives CDR1 SGHRS, CDR2 YFSETQ. The CDR3 runs 14 residues. The DNA for the CDR3 is TGCGCCAGCAGCTTGGGACAGCTATCAGATACGCAGTATTTT. It specifies CASSLGQLSDTQYF.

V usage is TRBV7-6 and J usage is TRBJ1-4; possibly TRBD1 for D (5 bases). This CDR3 comprises 15 residues. Trimming pared 1 base from V and 5 bases from J, leaving 11 bases between. CDR1 is SGHVS and CDR2 is FNYEAQ in the germline V gene. CDR3 bases: TGTGCCAGCAGCTTAGGGGGGGGTAGGAATGAAAAACTGTTTTTT. Protein sequence: CASSLGGGRNEKLFF.

The chain is built from TRBV9 and TRBJ1-1; 8 bases map to TRBD1. The CDR3 runs 19 residues. V shed 0 bases, J shed 4 bases, and the junction held 17 bases outside the gene matches. The germline V gene has CDR1 SGDLS and CDR2 YYNGEE. The CDR3 coding sequence is TGTGCCAGCAGCGTAGGCGGACAGGGTCGAGGCTCGAGAGGCACTGAAGCTTTCTTT. It codes for CASSVGGQGRGSRGTEAFF.

The rearrangement links TRBV14 to TRBJ1-1; TRBD1 might be the D (6 bases). Looked up from germline, CDR1 is SGHDN and CDR2 is FVKESK. The CDR3 is made up of 17 amino acids. V was pared by 4 bases and J by 0 bases, with 18 bases between. CDR3 region: CASSRTPGGAMNTEAFF. DNA for the CDR3: TGTGCCAGCAGCCGTACCCCGGGGGGGGCCATGAACACTGAAGCTTTCTTT.

This clone was seen a single time. The J gene is TRBJ2-1, the V gene TRBV18; D is perhaps TRBD2 (5 bases). The CDR3 extends over 19 amino acids. Germline-derived CDR1 and CDR2 are KGHSH and LQKENI. V lost 3 bases and J 0 bases, leaving 21 bases between the germline ends. CDR3: CASSPDAGLTTSSYNEQFF. The CDR3 nucleotides are TGTGCCAGCTCACCGGATGCAGGCCTGACTACCAGCTCCTACAATGAGCAGTTCTTC.

J is TRBJ2-7 and V is TRBV28, with 13 bases lining up with TRBD2. The V segment lost 1 base and the J segment 0 bases; nucleotides outside the gene matches: 3. CDR3 length equals 17 residues. Germline assignment: CDR1 MDHEN and CDR2 SYDVKM. The DNA for the CDR3 is TGTGCCAGCAGTTTATCCGGACTAGCGGGGGCCTCCTACGAGCAGTACTTC. Encoded protein: CASSLSGLAGASYEQYF.

The chain has TRBV9 and TRBJ1-4; the D gene is possibly TRBD1 (6 bases). This CDR3 comprises 15 residues. The germline CDR1 and CDR2 sequences are SGDLS and YYNGEE. Trimming removed 4 bases at V and 5 bases at J, with 15 bases between. The CDR3 DNA is TGTGCCAGCAGCCCCGGACAGACGGCCAATGAAAAACTGTTTTTT. This sequence encodes CASSPGQTANEKLFF. The full variable domain, its missing parts supplied by reference TRBV9 and TRBJ1-4, is DSGVTQTPKHLITATGQRVTLRCSPRSGDLSVYWYQQSLDQGLQFLIQYYNGEERAKGNILERFSAQQFPDLHSELNLSSLELGDSALYFCASSPGQTANEKLFFGSGTQLSVL.

The chain links TRBV7-9 to TRBJ1-1; D not resolved. With 7 bases removed from V and 1 base from J, the gap between germline ends came to 7 bases. CDR1 and CDR2 from the germline V gene are SEHNR and FQNEAQ (reference sequence). The CDR3 covers 12 residues. In DNA, the CDR3 is TGTGCCAGCATTGCAGAGAACACTGAAGCTTTCTTT. Translated: CASIAENTEAFF. Filled out from reference TRBV7-9 and TRBJ1-1, the complete variable domain reads DTGVSQNPRHKITKRGQNVTFRCDPISEHNRLYWYRQTLGQGPEFLTYFQNEAQLEKSRLLSDRFSAERPKGSFSTLEIQRTEQGDSAMYLCASIAENTEAFFGQGTRLTVV.

V gene TRBV2 combines with J gene TRBJ1-5; D is perhaps TRBD1 (5 bases). Germline V gives CDR1 SNHLY, CDR2 FYNNEI. V was cut by 3 bases and J by 1 base, with 10 bases left in between. This CDR3 is built from 15 residues. The CDR3 loop is CASSEGGFSNQPQHF. The CDR3 DNA reads TGTGCCAGCAGTGAGGGGGGATTCAGCAATCAGCCCCAGCATTTT. The full variable domain, its missing parts supplied by reference TRBV2 and TRBJ1-5, is EPEVTQTPSHQVTQMGQEVILRCVPISNHLYFYWYRQILGQKVEFLVSFYNNEISEKSEIFDDQFSVERPDGSNFTLKIRSTKLEDSAMYFCASSEGGFSNQPQHFGDGTRLSIL.

This chain uses TRBV10-2 with TRBJ2-1; no clear D gene. Deletions cut 7 bases from V and 12 bases from J, with 28 bases between. CDR3 length: 16 residues. Germline V gene data show CDR1 as WSHSY and CDR2 as SAAADI. The CDR3 reads CASTQSGRLGKDRQFF. In nucleotides, the CDR3 is TGCGCCAGCACCCAAAGTGGCAGACTTGGTAAAGATCGGCAGTTCTTC.

Remarks on this clone: An end of the junction differs from the germline gene, which may be a read error. The V gene is TRBV7-7, the J gene TRBJ1-5, with D unclear. CDR1 is SSHAT, CDR2 FNYEAQ, per germline (reference sequence). CDR3 length: 16 residues. This CDR3 reads CASSPGIKDSNQPQHF. The CDR3 DNA reads as TGTGCTAGCAGTCCGGGGATAAAGGATAGCAATCAGCCCCAGCATTTT.

The chain links TRBV11-2 to TRBJ2-2; D remains ambiguous. Germline CDR1 is SGHAT and CDR2 is FQNNGV. The CDR3 runs to 11 residues. V lost 7 bases to trimming and J lost 5 bases, with 5 bases between them. CDR3 nucleotides: TGTGCCAGCACCCTAACCGGGGAGCTGTTTTTT. Its translation is CASTLTGELFF.

J is TRBJ2-1 and V is TRBV29-1; D gene uncertain. The ends were cut back, 4 bases at V and 0 bases at J, with 4 bases in the middle. This CDR3 has 12 residues. The V gene's germline CDR1 is SQVTM and CDR2 ANQGSEA. The DNA of the CDR3 is TGCAGCGTTGGGAGCTCCTACAATGAGCAGTTCTTC. Translation gives CSVGSSYNEQFF.

The gene calls are TRBV5-1 and TRBJ2-3, with 8 bases that match TRBD2. Germline V lookup: CDR1 SGHRS, CDR2 YFSETQ. The junction had 5 bases not matched to a gene; V was cut back by 5 bases and J by 0 bases. The CDR3 runs 15 residues. The CDR3 sequence is CASSPERGSTDTQYF. The CDR3 nucleotides are TGCGCCAGCAGTCCCGAGCGGGGGAGCACAGATACGCAGTATTTT.